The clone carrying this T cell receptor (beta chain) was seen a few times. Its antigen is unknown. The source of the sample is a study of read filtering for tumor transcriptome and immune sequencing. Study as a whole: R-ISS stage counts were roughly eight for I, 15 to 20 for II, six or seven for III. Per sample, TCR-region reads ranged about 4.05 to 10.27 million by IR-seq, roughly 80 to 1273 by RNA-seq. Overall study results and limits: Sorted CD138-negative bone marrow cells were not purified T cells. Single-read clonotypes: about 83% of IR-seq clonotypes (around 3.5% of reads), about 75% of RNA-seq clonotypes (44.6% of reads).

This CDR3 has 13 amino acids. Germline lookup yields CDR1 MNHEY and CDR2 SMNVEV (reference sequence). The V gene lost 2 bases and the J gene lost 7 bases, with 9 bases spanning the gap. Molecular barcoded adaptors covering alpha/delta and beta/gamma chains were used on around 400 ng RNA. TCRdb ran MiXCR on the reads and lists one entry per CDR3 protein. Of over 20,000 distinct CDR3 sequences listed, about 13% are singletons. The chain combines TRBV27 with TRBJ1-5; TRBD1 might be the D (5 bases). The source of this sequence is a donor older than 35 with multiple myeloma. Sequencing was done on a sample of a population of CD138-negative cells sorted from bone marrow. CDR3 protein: CASSLERGQPQHF. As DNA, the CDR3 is TGTGCCAGCAGTTTAGAAAGGGGCCAGCCCCAGCATTTT.